This entry features one T cell receptor (beta chain) sequence. Its target is not known. The data originate from a study of Ad26.COV2.S vaccination and SARS-CoV-2 variants. Looking at the study overall: Ad26.COV2.S shots went into the muscle once or twice, 56 days apart.

This table comes from immunoSEQ multiplex PCR, and its TCRdb copy is limited to in-frame clones, with some not included. The table shows about 480,000 clones, with roughly 89% occurring only once. CDR3 length: 15 amino acids. Germline V gene lookup returns CDR1 SGHRS and CDR2 YFSETQ. V gave up 4 bases and J gave up 6 bases; unmatched junction bases: 7. Treatment here: some 20 received Ad26.COV2.S at low or high dose, single or two shots; roughly five received placebo; per-sample allocation not given. All samples were drawn on day 63, counting from the first vaccine or placebo injection. Expression of Wuhan-strain SARS-CoV-2 spike came from the Ad26 vector that formed the vaccine. Overall study findings and caveats: Total T cell responses, in the TCR breadth and depth analyses, may have been underestimated. Recipients of vaccine and of placebo showed similar breadth of their non-spike TCR repertoires.

The chain carries TRBV5-1 and TRBJ1-6; TRBD1 matches at 7 bases. This receptor was obtained from a person aged 18 to 65 who received the Ad26.COV2.S COVID-19 vaccine or a placebo. Sequencing was performed on peripheral blood, taken in a trial of Ad26.COV2.S vaccine versus placebo. CDR3 DNA sequence: TGCGCCAGCAGCGTAGGGACAGCGGGTAATTCACCCCTCCACTTT. Residues: CASSVGTAGNSPLHF.